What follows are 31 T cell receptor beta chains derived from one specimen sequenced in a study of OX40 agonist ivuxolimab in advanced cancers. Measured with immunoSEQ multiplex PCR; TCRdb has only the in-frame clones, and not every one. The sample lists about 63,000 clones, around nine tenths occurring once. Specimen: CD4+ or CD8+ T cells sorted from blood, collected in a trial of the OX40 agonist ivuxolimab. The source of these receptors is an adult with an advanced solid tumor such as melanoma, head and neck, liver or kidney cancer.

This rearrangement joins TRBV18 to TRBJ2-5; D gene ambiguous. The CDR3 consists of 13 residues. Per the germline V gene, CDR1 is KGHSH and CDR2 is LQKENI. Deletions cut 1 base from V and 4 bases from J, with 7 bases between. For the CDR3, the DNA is TGTGCCAGCTCACCACTCGGCGGAGAGACCCAGTACTTC. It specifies CASSPLGGETQYF.

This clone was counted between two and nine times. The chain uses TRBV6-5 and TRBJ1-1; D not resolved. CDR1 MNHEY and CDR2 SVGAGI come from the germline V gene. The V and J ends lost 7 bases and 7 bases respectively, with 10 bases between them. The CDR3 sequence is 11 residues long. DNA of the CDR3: TGTGCCAGCACATATCACGGTGAAGCTTTCTTT. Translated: CASTYHGEAFF.

The CDR3 DNA follows: TGTGCCAGCATTCCGGGGGGGTGGGAGCAGTTCTTC. It encodes CASIPGGWEQFF. V is TRBV2 and J is TRBJ2-1, with 8 positions matching TRBD2. Germline trimming cut 7 bases from V and 10 bases from J; bases unmatched to any gene: 6. Germline values: CDR1 SNHLY, CDR2 FYNNEI. There are 12 residues in the CDR3.

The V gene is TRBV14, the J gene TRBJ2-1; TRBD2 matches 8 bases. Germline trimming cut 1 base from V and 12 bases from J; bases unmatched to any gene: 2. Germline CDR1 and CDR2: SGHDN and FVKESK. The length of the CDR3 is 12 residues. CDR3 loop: CASSQAREGQFF. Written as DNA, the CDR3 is TGTGCCAGCAGCCAAGCCCGGGAGGGGCAGTTCTTC.

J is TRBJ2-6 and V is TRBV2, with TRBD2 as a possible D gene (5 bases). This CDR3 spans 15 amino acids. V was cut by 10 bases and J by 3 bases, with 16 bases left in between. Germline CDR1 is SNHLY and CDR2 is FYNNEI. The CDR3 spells CATGELGFGANVLTF. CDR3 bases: TGTGCCACCGGGGAGTTGGGATTTGGGGCCAACGTCCTGACTTTC.

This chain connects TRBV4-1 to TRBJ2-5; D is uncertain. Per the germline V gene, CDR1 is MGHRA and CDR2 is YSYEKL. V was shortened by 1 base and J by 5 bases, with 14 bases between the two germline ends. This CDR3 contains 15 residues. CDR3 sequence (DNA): TGCGCCAGCAGCCAAGGTGTACAGTATTCGGAGACCCAGTACTTC. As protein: CASSQGVQYSETQYF.

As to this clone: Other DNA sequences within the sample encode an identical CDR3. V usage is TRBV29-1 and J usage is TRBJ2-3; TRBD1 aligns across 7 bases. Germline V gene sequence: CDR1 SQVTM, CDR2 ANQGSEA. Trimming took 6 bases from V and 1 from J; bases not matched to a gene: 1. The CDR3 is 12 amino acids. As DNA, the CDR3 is TGCAGCGTCGACAGGGGCACAGATACGCAGTATTTT. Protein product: CSVDRGTDTQYF.

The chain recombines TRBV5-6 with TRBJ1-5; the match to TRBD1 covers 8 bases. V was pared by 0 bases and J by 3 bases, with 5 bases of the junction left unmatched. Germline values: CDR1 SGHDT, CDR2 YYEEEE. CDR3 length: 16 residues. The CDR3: CASSLGTGQANQPQHF. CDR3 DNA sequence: TGTGCCAGCAGCTTGGGTACGGGACAGGCCAATCAGCCCCAGCATTTT.

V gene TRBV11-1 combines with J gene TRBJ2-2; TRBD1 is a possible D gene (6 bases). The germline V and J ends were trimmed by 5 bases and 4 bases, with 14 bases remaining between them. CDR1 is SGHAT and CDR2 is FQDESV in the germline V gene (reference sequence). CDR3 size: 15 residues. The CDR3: CASSPARGSTGELFF. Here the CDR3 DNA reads TGTGCCAGCAGCCCAGCTAGGGGGAGCACCGGGGAGCTGTTTTTT.

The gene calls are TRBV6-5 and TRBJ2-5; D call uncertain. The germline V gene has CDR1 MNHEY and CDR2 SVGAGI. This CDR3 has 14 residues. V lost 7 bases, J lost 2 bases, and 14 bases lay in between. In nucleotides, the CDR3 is TGTGCCAGCATTTTGAAACTCGGGCAAGAGACCCAGTACTTC. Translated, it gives CASILKLGQETQYF.

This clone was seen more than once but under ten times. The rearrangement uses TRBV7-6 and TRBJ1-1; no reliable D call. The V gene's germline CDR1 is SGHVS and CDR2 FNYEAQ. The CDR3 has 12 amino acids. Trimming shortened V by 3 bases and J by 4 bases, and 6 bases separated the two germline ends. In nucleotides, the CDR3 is TGTGCCAGCAGCTTTTTGGGCACTGAAGCTTTCTTT. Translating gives CASSFLGTEAFF. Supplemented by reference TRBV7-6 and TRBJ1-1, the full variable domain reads GAGVSQSPRYKVTKRGQDVALRCDPISGHVSLYWYRQALGQGPEFLTYFNYEAQQDKSGLPNDRFSAERPEGSISTLTIQRTEQRDSAMYRCASSFLGTEAFFGQGTRLTVV.

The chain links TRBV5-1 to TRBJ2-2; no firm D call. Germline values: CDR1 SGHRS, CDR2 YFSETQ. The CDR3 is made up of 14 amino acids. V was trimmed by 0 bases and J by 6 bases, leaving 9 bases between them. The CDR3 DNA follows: TGCGCCAGCAGCTTGGATAGGGCCGCCGGGGAGCTGTTTTTT. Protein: CASSLDRAAGELFF.

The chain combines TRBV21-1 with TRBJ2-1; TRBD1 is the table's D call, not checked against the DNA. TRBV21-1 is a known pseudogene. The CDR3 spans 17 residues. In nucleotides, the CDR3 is TGTGCCAGCAGCAAAGGATCGGTGACACAAAAAAACAATGAGCAGTTCTTC. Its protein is CASSKGSVTQKNNEQFF.

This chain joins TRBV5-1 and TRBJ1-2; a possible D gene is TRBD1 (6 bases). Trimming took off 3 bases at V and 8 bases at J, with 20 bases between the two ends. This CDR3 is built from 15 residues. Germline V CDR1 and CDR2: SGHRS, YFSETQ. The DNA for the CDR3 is TGCGCCAGCAGCTCCCTCCTAGGGGGGGTATGGGGCTACACCTTC. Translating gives CASSSLLGGVWGYTF. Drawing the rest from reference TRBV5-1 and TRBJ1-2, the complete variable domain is KAGVTQTPRYLIKTRGQQVTLSCSPISGHRSVSWYQQTPGQGLQFLFEYFSETQRNKGNFPGRFSGRQFSNSRSEMNVSTLELGDSALYLCASSSLLGGVWGYTFGSGTRLTVV.

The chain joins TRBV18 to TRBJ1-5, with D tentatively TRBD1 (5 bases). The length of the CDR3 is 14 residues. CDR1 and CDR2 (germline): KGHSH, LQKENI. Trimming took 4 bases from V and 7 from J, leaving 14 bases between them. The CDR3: CASSRGRERQPQHF. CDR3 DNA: TGTGCCAGCTCACGCGGCAGGGAGAGACAGCCCCAGCATTTT.

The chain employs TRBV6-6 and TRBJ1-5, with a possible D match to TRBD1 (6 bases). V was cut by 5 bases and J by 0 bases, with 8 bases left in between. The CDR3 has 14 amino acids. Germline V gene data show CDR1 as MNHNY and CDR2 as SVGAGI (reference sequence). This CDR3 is CASSPGHSNQPQHF. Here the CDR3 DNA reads TGTGCCAGCAGTCCGGGACATAGCAATCAGCCCCAGCATTTT.

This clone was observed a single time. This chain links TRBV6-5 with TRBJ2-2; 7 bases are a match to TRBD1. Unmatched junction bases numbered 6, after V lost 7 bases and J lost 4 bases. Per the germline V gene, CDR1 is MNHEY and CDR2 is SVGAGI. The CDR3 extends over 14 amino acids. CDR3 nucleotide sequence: TGTGCCAGCACCTTAGGGGGCTTCACCGGGGAGCTGTTTTTT. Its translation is CASTLGGFTGELFF.

The CDR3 DNA reads TGTGCCAGCAGTTCGGACAGGTTCCTTAATCAGCCCCAGCATTTT. This sequence encodes CASSSDRFLNQPQHF. V is TRBV28 and J is TRBJ1-5; 7 nucleotides match TRBD1. CDR1 is MDHEN, CDR2 SYDVKM, per germline. V gave up 4 bases and J gave up 4 bases; unmatched junction bases: 7. The CDR3 has 15 residues.

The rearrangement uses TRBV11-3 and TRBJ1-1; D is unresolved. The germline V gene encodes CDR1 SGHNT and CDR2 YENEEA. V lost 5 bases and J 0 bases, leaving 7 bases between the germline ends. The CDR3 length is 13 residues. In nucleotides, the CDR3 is TGTGCCAGCAGCGCCACCATGAACACTGAAGCTTTCTTT. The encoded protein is CASSATMNTEAFF.

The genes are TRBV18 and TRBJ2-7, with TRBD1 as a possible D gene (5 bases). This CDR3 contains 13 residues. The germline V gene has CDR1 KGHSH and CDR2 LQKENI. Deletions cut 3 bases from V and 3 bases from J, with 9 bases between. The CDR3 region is CASSPGRDYEQYF. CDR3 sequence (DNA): TGTGCCAGCTCACCGGGCAGGGACTACGAGCAGTACTTC.

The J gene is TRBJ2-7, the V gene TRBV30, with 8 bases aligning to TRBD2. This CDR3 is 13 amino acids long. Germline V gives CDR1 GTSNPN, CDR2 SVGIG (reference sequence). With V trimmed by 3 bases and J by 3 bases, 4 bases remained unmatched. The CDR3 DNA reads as TGTGCCTGGAGAACTAGCGGCAGCTACGAGCAGTACTTC. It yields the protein CAWRTSGSYEQYF.

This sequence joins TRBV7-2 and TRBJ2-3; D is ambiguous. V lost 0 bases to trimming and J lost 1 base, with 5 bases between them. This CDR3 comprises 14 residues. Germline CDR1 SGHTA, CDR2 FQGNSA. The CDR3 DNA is TGTGCCAGCAGCTTAGCGTTTCGCACAGATACGCAGTATTTT. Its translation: CASSLAFRTDTQYF.

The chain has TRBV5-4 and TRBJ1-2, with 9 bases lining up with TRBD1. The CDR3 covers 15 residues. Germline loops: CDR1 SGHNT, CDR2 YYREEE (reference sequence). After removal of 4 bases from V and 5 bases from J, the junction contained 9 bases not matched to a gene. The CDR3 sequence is CASSGGTGLFYGYTF. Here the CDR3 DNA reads TGTGCCAGCAGCGGGGGGACAGGGCTTTTTTATGGCTACACCTTC.

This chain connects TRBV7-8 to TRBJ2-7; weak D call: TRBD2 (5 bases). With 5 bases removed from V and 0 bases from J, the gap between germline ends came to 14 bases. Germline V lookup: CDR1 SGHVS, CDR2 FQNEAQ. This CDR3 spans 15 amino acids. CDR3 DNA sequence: TGTGCCAGCAGCGAACTAGGCGGATACTCCTACGAGCAGTACTTC. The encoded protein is CASSELGGYSYEQYF.

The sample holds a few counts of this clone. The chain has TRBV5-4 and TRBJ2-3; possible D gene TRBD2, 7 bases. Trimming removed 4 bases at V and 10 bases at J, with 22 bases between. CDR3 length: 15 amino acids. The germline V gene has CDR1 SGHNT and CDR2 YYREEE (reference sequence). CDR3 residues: CASSPRGGRLGAQYF. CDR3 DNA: TGTGCCAGCAGCCCAAGGGGGGGCCGCCTTGGGGCGCAGTATTTT.

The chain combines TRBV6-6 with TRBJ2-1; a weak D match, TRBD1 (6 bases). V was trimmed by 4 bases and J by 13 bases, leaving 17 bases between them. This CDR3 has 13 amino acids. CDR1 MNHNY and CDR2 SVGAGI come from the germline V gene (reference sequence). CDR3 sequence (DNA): TGTGCCAGCAGTTCTAACAGGGTTCCCGGCCAGTTCTTC. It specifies CASSSNRVPGQFF.

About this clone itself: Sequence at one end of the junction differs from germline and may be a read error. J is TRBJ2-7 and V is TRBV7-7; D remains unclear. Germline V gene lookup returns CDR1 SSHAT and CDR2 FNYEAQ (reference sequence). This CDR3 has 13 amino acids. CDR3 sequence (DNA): TGTGCTAGCAGCTTATCCCCGGATAGCGAGCAGTACTTC. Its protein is CASSLSPDSEQYF.

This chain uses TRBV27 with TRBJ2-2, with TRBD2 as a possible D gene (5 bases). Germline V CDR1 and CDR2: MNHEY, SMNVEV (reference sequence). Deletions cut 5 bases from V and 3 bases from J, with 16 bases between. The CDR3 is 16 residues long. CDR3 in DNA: TGTGCCAGCAGTCCCTCAGCGAGAGGGTACACCGGGGAGCTGTTTTTT. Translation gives CASSPSARGYTGELFF.

CDR3 residues: CASSLEGARTEAFF. In DNA form, the CDR3 reads TGCGCCAGCAGCTTGGAGGGGGCGAGGACTGAAGCTTTCTTT. The chain is built from TRBV5-1 and TRBJ1-1, with 7 bases identical to TRBD1. The CDR3 totals 14 residues. Trimming removed 0 bases from V and 5 bases from J; junction bases left unmatched: 4. Germline CDR1 is SGHRS and CDR2 is YFSETQ.

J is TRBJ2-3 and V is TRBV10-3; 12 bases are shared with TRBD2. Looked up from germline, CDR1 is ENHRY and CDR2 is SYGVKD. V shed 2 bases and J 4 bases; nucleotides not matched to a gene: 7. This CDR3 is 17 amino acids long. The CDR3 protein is CAISEPTGLAGSDTQYF. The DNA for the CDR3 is TGTGCCATCAGTGAGCCTACTGGACTAGCGGGATCAGATACGCAGTATTTT.

The CDR3 DNA reads as TGTGCCAGCAGCTCCATCGGCGGGAGTATGTGGGGGGCCAACGTCCTGACTTTC. Protein sequence: CASSSIGGSMWGANVLTF. V is TRBV5-6 and J is TRBJ2-6; 7 nucleotides align to TRBD2. The CDR3 length is 18 residues. V shed 3 bases, J shed 4 bases, and the junction held 13 bases outside the gene matches. CDR1 SGHDT and CDR2 YYEEEE come from the germline V gene.